These 8 T cell receptor beta chains originate from one sample sequenced in a study of T cell changes during pregnancy in multiple sclerosis. Produced via immunoSEQ multiplex PCR; TCRdb's table is partial and in-frame only. The profile shows some 40,000 clones, around 92% of them singletons. Source material: peripheral blood. These receptors came from a female donor with multiple sclerosis, enrolled in a pregnancy study.

The chain uses TRBV10-3 and TRBJ2-2; 9 positions match TRBD1. Germline values: CDR1 ENHRY, CDR2 SYGVKD. The CDR3 runs to 16 residues. Germline trimming cut 8 bases from V and 5 bases from J; bases unmatched to any gene: 12. Here the CDR3 reads CAIRGPGQGFTGELFF. The CDR3 bases are TGTGCCATCCGGGGGCCGGGACAGGGTTTTACCGGGGAGCTGTTTTTT.

The count of this clone is one. This chain joins TRBV13 and TRBJ2-1; tentative D call: TRBD2 (5 bases). CDR3 length equals 12 residues. V lost 6 bases to trimming and J lost 7 bases, with 10 bases between them. The germline CDR1 and CDR2 sequences are PRHDT and FYEKMQ (reference sequence). The CDR3 protein is CASRETSNEQFF. DNA of the CDR3: TGTGCCAGCAGGGAAACTAGTAATGAGCAGTTCTTC.

The V call is TRBV19, the J call TRBJ2-5; a weak D match, TRBD2 (6 bases). Germline CDR1 is LNHDA and CDR2 is SQIVND (reference sequence). The CDR3 runs 12 residues. Trimming pared 6 bases from V and 4 bases from J, leaving 9 bases between. The CDR3 DNA sequence: TGTGCCAGTAGGGGCGGGACAGAGACCCAGTACTTC. Translated, it gives CASRGGTETQYF.

This chain uses TRBV19 with TRBJ1-5, with D tentatively TRBD1 (5 bases). This CDR3 has 15 residues. V shed 3 bases and J shed 2 bases, with 11 bases lying between them. Germline CDR1 LNHDA, CDR2 SQIVND (reference sequence). In nucleotides, the CDR3 is TGTGCCAGTAGTATCAGGGCGGGTGGCAATCAGCCCCAGCATTTT. Translating gives CASSIRAGGNQPQHF. The full variable domain, its missing parts supplied by reference TRBV19 and TRBJ1-5, is DGGITQSPKYLFRKEGQNVTLSCEQNLNHDAMYWYRQDPGQGLRLIYYSQIVNDFQKGDIAEGYSVSREKKESFPLTVTSAQKNPTAFYLCASSIRAGGNQPQHFGDGTRLSIL.

The chain couples TRBV6-1 to TRBJ1-1; D remains ambiguous. Trimming removed 7 bases from V and 4 bases from J, with 19 bases in between. In germline, CDR1 is MNHNS, CDR2 SASEGT. The CDR3 length is 15 residues. The CDR3 spells CASIRSDAKGTEAFF. For the CDR3, the DNA is TGTGCCAGCATAAGGTCGGACGCTAAGGGCACTGAAGCTTTCTTT.

A note on this clone: An end of the junction does not agree with germline; a read error may underlie this. The V and J genes are TRBV7-9 and TRBJ2-4; D is unresolved. Germline V gene data show CDR1 as SEHNR and CDR2 as FQNEAQ (reference sequence). The CDR3 is made up of 11 amino acids. In DNA form, the CDR3 reads TGTGCCAGCAGCTTAGCGACCGAAGAGGACTTC. Amino acid sequence: CASSLATEEDF.

V is TRBV7-9 and J is TRBJ1-2; 7 bases fit TRBD1. J gave up 2 bases and V 5 bases, and 5 bases lay outside the gene matches. Germline V lookup: CDR1 SEHNR, CDR2 FQNEAQ (reference sequence). The CDR3 length is 14 residues. The CDR3 sequence: CASSPATGNYGYTF. In DNA form, the CDR3 reads TGTGCCAGCAGCCCGGCGACAGGGAACTATGGCTACACCTTC.

V gene TRBV6-5 combines with J gene TRBJ1-5; D remains ambiguous. The CDR3 runs to 14 residues. V was cut by 5 bases and J by 11 bases, with 19 bases left in between. Germline CDR1 reads MNHEY; CDR2 reads SVGAGI. The CDR3 DNA follows: TGTGCCAGCAGTAAACCGACGAGCCCTTGGACCCAGCATTTT. This encodes CASSKPTSPWTQHF.